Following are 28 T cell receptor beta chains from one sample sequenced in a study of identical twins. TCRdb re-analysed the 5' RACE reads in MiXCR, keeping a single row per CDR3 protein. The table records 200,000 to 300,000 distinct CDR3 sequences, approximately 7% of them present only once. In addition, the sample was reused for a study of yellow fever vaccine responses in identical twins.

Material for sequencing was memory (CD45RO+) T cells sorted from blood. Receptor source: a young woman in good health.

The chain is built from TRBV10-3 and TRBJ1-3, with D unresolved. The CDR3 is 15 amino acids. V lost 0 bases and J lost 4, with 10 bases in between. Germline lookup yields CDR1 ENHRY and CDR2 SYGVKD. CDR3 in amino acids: CAISESWTSGNTIYF. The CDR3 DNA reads TGTGCCATCAGTGAGTCTTGGACTTCCGGAAACACCATATATTTT.

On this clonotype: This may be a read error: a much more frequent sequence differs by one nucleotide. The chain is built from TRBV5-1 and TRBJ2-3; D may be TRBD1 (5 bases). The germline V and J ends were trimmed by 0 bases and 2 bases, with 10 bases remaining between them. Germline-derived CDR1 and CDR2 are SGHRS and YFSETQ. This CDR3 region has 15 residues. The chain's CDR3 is CASSLAADITDTQYF. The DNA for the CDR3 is TGCGCCAGCAGCTTGGCGGCGGACATCACAGATACGCAGTATTTT.

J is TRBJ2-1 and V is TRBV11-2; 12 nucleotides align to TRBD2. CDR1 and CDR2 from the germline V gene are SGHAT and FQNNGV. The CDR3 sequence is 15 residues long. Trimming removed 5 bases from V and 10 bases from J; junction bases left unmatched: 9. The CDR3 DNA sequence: TGTGCCAGCAGCCCTAGCGGGAGGGCCCCAGGGGAGCAGTTCTTC. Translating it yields CASSPSGRAPGEQFF.

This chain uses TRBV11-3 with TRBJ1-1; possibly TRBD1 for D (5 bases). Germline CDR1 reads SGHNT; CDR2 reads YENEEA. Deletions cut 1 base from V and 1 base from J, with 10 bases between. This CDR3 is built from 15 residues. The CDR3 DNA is TGTGCCAGCAGCTTAGGTTCAGGGAAGAACACTGAAGCTTTCTTT. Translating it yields CASSLGSGKNTEAFF.

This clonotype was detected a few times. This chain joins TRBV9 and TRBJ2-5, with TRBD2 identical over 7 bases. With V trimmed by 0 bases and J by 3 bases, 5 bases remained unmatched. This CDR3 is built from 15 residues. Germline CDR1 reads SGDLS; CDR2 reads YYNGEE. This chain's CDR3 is CASSVGRGRKETQYF. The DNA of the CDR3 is TGTGCCAGCAGCGTAGGTCGCGGGAGAAAAGAGACCCAGTACTTC.

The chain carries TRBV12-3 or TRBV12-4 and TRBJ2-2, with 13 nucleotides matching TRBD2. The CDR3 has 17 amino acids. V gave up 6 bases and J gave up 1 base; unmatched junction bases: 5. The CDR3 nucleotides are TGTGCCAGCAGCCTACGACTAGCGGGAGGGAACACCGGGGAGCTGTTTTTT. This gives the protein CASSLRLAGGNTGELFF.

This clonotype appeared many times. The CDR3 protein is CASSLVGDSIEQYV. The DNA of the CDR3 is TGTGCCAGCAGCTTAGTTGGGGATAGCATCGAGCAGTACGTC. The chain uses TRBV11-2 and TRBJ2-7; no clear D. This CDR3 is built from 14 residues. V was trimmed by 1 base and J by 6 bases, leaving 13 bases between them. CDR1 is SGHAT, CDR2 FQNNGV, per germline.

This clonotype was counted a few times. This chain's CDR3 is CSASLTGPPEAFF. The CDR3 DNA sequence: TGCAGTGCCTCCTTAACAGGACCTCCCGAAGCTTTCTTT. The chain carries TRBV20-1 and TRBJ1-1, with D perhaps matching TRBD1 (5 bases). The CDR3 runs 13 residues. Germline-derived CDR1 and CDR2 are DFQATT and SNEGSKA (reference sequence). Between the trimmed V and J ends, which lost 6 bases and 8 bases, there was a span of 19 bases.

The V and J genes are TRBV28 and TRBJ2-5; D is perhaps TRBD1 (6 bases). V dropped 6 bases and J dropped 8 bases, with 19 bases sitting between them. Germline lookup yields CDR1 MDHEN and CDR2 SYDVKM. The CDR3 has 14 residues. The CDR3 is CASSRRDNPDTQYF. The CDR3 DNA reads TGTGCCAGCAGCCGACGGGACAACCCAGACACCCAGTACTTC.

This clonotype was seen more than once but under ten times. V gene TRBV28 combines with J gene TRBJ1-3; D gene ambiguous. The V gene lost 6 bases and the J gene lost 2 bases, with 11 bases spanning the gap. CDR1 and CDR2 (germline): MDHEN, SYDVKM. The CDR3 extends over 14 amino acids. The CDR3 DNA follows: TGTGCCAGCAGGGAGGGAACTACTGGAAACACCATATATTTT. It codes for CASREGTTGNTIYF.

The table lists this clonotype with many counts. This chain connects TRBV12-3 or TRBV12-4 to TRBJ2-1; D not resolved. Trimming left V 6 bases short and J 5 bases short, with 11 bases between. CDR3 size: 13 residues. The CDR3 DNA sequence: TGTGCCAGCAGAAGGACCTACAACAATGAGCAGTTCTTC. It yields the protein CASRRTYNNEQFF.

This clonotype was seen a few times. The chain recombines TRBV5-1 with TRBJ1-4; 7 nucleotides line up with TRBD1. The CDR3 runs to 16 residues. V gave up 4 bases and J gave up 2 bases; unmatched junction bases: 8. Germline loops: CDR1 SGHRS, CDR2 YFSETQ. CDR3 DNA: TGCGCCAGCAGCCCTCAGACAGGGAACACTAATGAAAAACTGTTTTTT. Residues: CASSPQTGNTNEKLFF.

The CDR3 DNA follows: TGTGCCAGCAGCTGGGCACAGGGAGGAGGCACAGATACGCAGTATTTT. It codes for CASSWAQGGGTDTQYF. The chain is built from TRBV7-2 and TRBJ2-3; D possibly uses TRBD1 or TRBD2 (6 bases each). The CDR3 covers 16 residues. V gave up 4 bases and J gave up 1 base, with 15 bases separating them. CDR1 is SGHTA, CDR2 FQGNSA, per germline.

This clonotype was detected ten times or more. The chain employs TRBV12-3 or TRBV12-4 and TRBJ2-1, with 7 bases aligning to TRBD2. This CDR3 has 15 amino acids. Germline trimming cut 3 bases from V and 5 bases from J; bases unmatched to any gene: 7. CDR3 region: CASSLFELANNEQFF. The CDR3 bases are TGTGCCAGCAGTTTGTTCGAACTAGCGAACAATGAGCAGTTCTTC.

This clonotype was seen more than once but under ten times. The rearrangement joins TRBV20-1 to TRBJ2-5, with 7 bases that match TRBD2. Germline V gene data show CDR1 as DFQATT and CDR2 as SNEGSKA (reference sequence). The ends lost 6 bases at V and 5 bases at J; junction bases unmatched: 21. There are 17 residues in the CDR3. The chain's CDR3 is CSARVVSGGSLDETQYF. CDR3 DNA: TGCAGTGCCCGTGTCGTATCGGGCGGGAGTCTTGATGAGACCCAGTACTTC.

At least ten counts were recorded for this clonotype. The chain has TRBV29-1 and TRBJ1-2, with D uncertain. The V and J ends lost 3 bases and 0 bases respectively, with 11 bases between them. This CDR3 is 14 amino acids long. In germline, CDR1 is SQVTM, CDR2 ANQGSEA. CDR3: CSVDHPRANYGYTF. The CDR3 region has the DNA TGCAGCGTTGATCACCCTCGGGCTAACTATGGCTACACCTTC.

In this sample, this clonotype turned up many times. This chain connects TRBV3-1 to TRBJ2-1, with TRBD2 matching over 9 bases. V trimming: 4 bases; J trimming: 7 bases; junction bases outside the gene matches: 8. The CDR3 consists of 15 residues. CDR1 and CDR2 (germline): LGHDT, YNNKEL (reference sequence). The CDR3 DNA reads TGTGCCAGCAGCCCCCTTAGCGGGAGCTGGAATGAGCAGTTCTTC. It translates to CASSPLSGSWNEQFF.

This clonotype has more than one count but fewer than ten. The CDR3 sequence: CASSASGKRTGELFF. The CDR3 coding sequence is TGCGCCAGCAGTGCCTCGGGAAAGCGGACCGGGGAGCTGTTTTTT. V usage is TRBV10-1 and J usage is TRBJ2-2; D perhaps matches TRBD2 (5 bases). This CDR3 is built from 15 residues. Germline assignment: CDR1 WNHNN and CDR2 SYGVQD (reference sequence). V shed 4 bases and J shed 5 bases, with 14 bases lying between them.

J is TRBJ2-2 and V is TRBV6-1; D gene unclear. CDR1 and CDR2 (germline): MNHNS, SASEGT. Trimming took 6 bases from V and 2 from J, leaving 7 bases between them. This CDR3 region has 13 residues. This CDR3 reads CASRNFNTGELFF. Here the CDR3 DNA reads TGTGCCAGCAGAAACTTCAACACCGGGGAGCTGTTTTTT.

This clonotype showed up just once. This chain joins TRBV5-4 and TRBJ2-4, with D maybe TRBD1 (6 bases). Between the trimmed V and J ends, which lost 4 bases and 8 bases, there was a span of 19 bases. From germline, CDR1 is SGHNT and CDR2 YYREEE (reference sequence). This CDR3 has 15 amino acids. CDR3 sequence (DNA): TGTGCCAGCAGCCCAACCCCAACAGGGAAGGACATTCAGTACTTC. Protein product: CASSPTPTGKDIQYF.

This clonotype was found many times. The CDR3 DNA reads as TGTGCCAGCAGTGATCGGGGCAGTTACGTGACCCAGTACTTC. Translation: CASSDRGSYVTQYF. This sequence joins TRBV6-1 and TRBJ2-5, with D perhaps TRBD1 or TRBD2 (5 bases each). Trimming took off 3 bases at V and 7 bases at J, with 15 bases between the two ends. This CDR3 region has 14 residues. The germline CDR1 and CDR2 sequences are MNHNS and SASEGT.

The CDR3 loop reads CSARGAAYEQYF. The CDR3 coding sequence is TGCAGTGCTAGAGGTGCGGCCTACGAGCAGTACTTC. The chain has TRBV20-1 and TRBJ2-7; D uncertain. CDR3 length: 12 residues. Trimming shortened V by 1 base and J by 2 bases, and 6 bases separated the two germline ends. The germline CDR1 and CDR2 sequences are DFQATT and SNEGSKA (reference sequence).

The CDR3 nucleotides read TGTGCCAGCAGCCAAGAGGTTTTTAGTGAGCAGTTCTTC. This translates into CASSQEVFSEQFF. This chain joins TRBV9 and TRBJ2-1; D not certain. The V gene lost 4 bases and the J gene lost 9 bases, with 14 bases spanning the gap. The CDR3 is 13 residues long. Germline V gene data show CDR1 as SGDLS and CDR2 as YYNGEE.

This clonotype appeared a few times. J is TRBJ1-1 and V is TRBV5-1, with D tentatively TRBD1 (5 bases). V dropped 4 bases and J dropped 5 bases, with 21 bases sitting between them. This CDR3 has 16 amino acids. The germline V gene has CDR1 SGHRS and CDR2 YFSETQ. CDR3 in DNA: TGCGCCAGCAGCACAGGCCCCCCGGGCACGGGTACTGAAGCTTTCTTT. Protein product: CASSTGPPGTGTEAFF.

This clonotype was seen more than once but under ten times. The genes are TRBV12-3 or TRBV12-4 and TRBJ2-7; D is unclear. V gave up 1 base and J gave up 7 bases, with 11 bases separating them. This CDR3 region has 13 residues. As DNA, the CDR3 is TGTGCCAGCAGTTTAGGAAGGGCTGGAGAGCAGTACGTC. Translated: CASSLGRAGEQYV.

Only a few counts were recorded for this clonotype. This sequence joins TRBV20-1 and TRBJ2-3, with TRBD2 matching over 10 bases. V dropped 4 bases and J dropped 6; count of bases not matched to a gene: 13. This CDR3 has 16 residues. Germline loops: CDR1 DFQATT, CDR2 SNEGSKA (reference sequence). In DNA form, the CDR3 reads TGCAGTGCTATGAGCGGGAGGGCCCTCGTGGGGGATACGCAGTATTTT. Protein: CSAMSGRALVGDTQYF.

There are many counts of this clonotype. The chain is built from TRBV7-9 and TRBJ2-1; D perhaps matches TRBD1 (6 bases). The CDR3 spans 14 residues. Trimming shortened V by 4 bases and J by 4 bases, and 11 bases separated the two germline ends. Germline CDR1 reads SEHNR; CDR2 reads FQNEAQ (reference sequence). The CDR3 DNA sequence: TGTGCCAGCAGCTCAGGAGGACAGTACAATGAGCAGTTCTTC. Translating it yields CASSSGGQYNEQFF.

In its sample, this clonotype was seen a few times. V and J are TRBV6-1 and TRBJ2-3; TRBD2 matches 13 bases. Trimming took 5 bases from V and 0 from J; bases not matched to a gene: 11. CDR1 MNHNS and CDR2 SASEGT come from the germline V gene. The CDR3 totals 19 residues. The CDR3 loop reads CASSPAGLAGYLSTDTQYF. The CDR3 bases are TGTGCCAGCAGTCCAGCGGGACTAGCGGGGTATTTAAGCACAGATACGCAGTATTTT.